Included here is one T cell receptor (beta chain) sequence, with context. It has no known antigen specificity. No quality values exist for individual bases; no much larger clone is one base distant. Additional DNA sequences in this sample encode the identical CDR3. The data belong to a study of shared clonotypes between healthy human individuals (dated by TCRdb to between 2020 and 2021). Study-wide context: The cohort comprised two women and a few men aged 18 to 49 years. For each donor, three plates each were used for CD4 naive and CD4 memory, two plates were used for CD8 naive, and one plate was used for CD8 memory. Blood TCR repertoires of roughly 5 healthy adults were deeply sequenced to estimate repertoire size and the extent of clonotype sharing between individuals. Different laboratories and diverse techniques were used to prepare libraries and sequence TCR repertoires, to increase sequencing depth and limit assay-specific biases. Leukapheresis yielded between about 0.85 and 10 billion PBMCs per donor.

Using the deep immunoSEQ assay, multiplex PCR amplified TCR CDR3 regions from genomic DNA. Extracted genomic DNA from each cell subset was distributed evenly across all wells of several immunoSEQ 96-well plates, and each plate was treated as a replicate. For sorted subsets, each replicate PCR was loaded with around 220 ng genomic DNA, equivalent to some 31,000 T cell genomes. The purified libraries were quantified using a Qubit 3.0 fluorometer, sized with a Bioanalyzer 2100, and then quantified again using the KAPA Library Quantification kit. Each immunoSEQ 96-well plate was sequenced on its own single-read 150-cycle Illumina NextSeq 550 flow cell. Turning to the authors' computational methods: Because only junctional sequences without quality scores were contained in the immunoSEQ output, filtering matching that applied to full-length reads could not be performed. To assign V/J genes and CDR3, sequences were annotated using PyIR, a Python wrapper for IgBLAST v1.9, with IMGT germline references. Any read was removed if the V/J assignment was weak (E-value above 1e-6), the CDR3 was missing, or the read contained stop codons, out-of-frame junctions, or ambiguous translated residues. V3J clonotypes were defined as sequences sharing an identical inferred V gene, J gene, and CDR3 amino acid sequence. To compute the percentage overlap between repertoires, the number of shared unique clonotypes was divided by the size of the smaller repertoire. Repertoire richness was assessed with RTK rarefaction, the Chao1 estimator, and Recon v2.1 estimates of unobserved clonotypes. Generation probabilities were computed with OLGA for all TCRbeta clonotypes obtained by the gDNA method from a few donors. This immuneACCESS table, as held by TCRdb, lists in-frame sequences with V and J called but not all clones. Of the missing ones, under half trace to an unresolved V gene in checked studies; the others have no known cause. The V and J calls and clone size are taken from that table; D and trimming were inferred from the DNA. The sample table records about 610,000 clones; roughly 96% of these occur just once. Roughly 0.1% of the sample lies in the top ten.

The study at large found these results: Incomplete sequencing was indicated by rarefaction of sorted-subset datasets, despite the large sequencing depth. Naive subsets generally had larger estimated clonotype richness than memory subsets did. Sampling was restricted to blood, and TCR repertoires in tissues likely differ from the TCR repertoires found in blood. When a handful of donors were compared, the shared fraction of clonotypes was around 5.1% for naive CD4, around 4% for naive CD8, 2% to 2.5% for memory CD4, and approximately 0.4% for memory CD8. Compared with non-shared clonotypes, clonotypes shared by all four sorted-subset donors had higher generation probabilities. The genetic and exposure-history diversity represented was limited by the small number of donors. Based on pairwise subsampling, the degree of clonotype sharing among donors was expected to be affected by sequencing depth.

Trimming removed 5 bases from V and 2 bases from J, leaving 13 bases between the germline ends. Counted from cysteine to phenylalanine, this CDR3 has 14 amino acids. CDR3 DNA is the only sequence kept; it has 42 bases, read in frame from the first base. The germline V gene (reference sequence) sets CDR1 to SEHNR and CDR2 to FQNEAQ. CD8 naive samples were obtained by positive selection for CCR7 among CD45RO-negative cells, yielding a CD45RA+CCR7+ population from which TemRA cells were excluded. The donors were healthy, HIV-negative adults with no recently reported acute infections or vaccinations. Every donor was a Caucasian adult residing in Nashville, Tennessee, USA. After blood collection by leukapheresis, PBMCs were isolated using Ficoll-Histopaque density gradient centrifugation and then cryopreserved in the vapor phase of liquid nitrogen. Analytical flow cytometry was used to check the purity and quantity of each magnetically sorted T cell population. Genomic DNA was isolated from each sorted fraction and quantified by UV absorbance on a Nanodrop 2000c.

The sample taken for sequencing was naive CD8+ T cells sorted from blood. The cell subset or site label, as the study defines it: CD45RA+CCR7+. The chain is assembled from TRBV7-9 and TRBJ2-7, with the D call perhaps TRBD1 or TRBD2, each one matching 5 bases. The TCR originated in a woman between 25 and 40 years old in good health. The CDR3 reads CASSPPGRTYEQYF. Here is the DNA: TGTGCCAGCAGCCCTCCGGGACGAACCTACGAGCAGTACTTC.